The rows below give T cell receptor beta chains drawn from one sample of a study of T cell responses to AZD1222 COVID-19 vaccine. TCRdb's table, derived via immunoSEQ multiplex PCR, lists solely in-frame clones and lacks some. In the table there are about 180,000 clones, 88% of which are singletons. The sequences come from peripheral blood, collected 28 days after the second AZD1222 dose. The source of these receptors is an adult who received the AZD1222 COVID-19 vaccine. CDR3s include the opening cysteine and the closing phenylalanine or tryptophan. D genes are given only for firm matches. Expanded clones are given a class, and other clones once, few, many or no size at all.

few	TRBV6-1	TRBD1	TRBJ2-7	TGTGCCAGCAGTGAAGGGACAGGGGGCTCCTACGAGCAGTACTTC	CASSEGTGGSYEQYF
NA	TRBV18	NA	TRBJ2-2	TGTGCCAGCTCCCCTCGGGGAGGCACCGGGGAGCTGTTTTTT	CASSPRGGTGELFF
NA	TRBV9	NA	TRBJ2-2	TGTGCCAGCAGCCAGAGGCGCGGGATAGGGGTAACGAACACCGGGGAGCTGTTTTTT	CASSQRRGIGVTNTGELFF
NA	TRBV6-6	TRBD2	TRBJ2-7	TGTGCCAGCAGTTACGCGGGGGACTCGAGGGAGCAGTACTTC	CASSYAGDSREQYF
once	TRBV7-9	NA	TRBJ1-4	TGTGCCAGCAGCACGCCCCGCGGGGTTGGGACGGCAACTAATGAAAAACTGTTTTTT	CASSTPRGVGTATNEKLFF
NA	TRBV5-1	NA	TRBJ1-1	TGCGCCAGCAGCTCTCGGGACTCCTGGAACACTGAAGCTTTCTTT	CASSSRDSWNTEAFF
NA	TRBV27	TRBD1	TRBJ1-2	TGTGCCAGTCGGCCCGGGACAGCTGCTAACTATGGCTACACCTTC	CASRPGTAANYGYTF
NA	TRBV5-1	TRBD1	TRBJ2-4	TGCGCCAGCAGCTCGAATGTCCCGGGACAGGGGAACATTCAGTACTTC	CASSSNVPGQGNIQYF
NA	TRBV4-3	TRBD1	TRBJ2-7	TGCGCCAGCAGCGAAAGCGGGACAGGGTTTACCTACGAGCAGTACTTC	CASSESGTGFTYEQYF
NA	TRBV5-6	NA	TRBJ1-5	TGTGCCAGCAGCTTGCGGAGCGGACAGTACAATCAGCCCCAGCATTTT	CASSLRSGQYNQPQHF
NA	TRBV19	NA	TRBJ2-7	TGTGCCAGTAGTATAAGGTTACAGGGCCCCTACGAGCAGTACTTC	CASSIRLQGPYEQYF
NA	TRBV7-3	NA	TRBJ1-5	TGTGCCAGCAGCTTAAAGAGGGGTCAGCCCCAGCATTTT	CASSLKRGQPQHF
NA	TRBV5-8	NA	TRBJ2-7	TGTGCCAGCAGCTTAAACCCCTACGAGCAGTACTTC	CASSLNPYEQYF
NA	TRBV21-1	NA	TRBJ1-1	TGTGCCAGCAGTCTGAGACACACTGAAGCTTTCTTT	CASSLRHTEAFF
NA	TRBV2	TRBD1	TRBJ2-4	TGTGCCAGCAGTCTCGGGACAGGGGTGATTCTTCAGTACTTC	CASSLGTGVILQYF
NA	TRBV9	TRBD1	TRBJ1-1	TGTGCCAGCAGCGTAACCACAGGGGGCGGCACGAACACTGAAGCTTTCTTT	CASSVTTGGGTNTEAFF
NA	TRBV7-9	NA	TRBJ2-7	TGTGCCAGCAGCTTAGGGGTAGGGCGGGAAGAGCAGTACTTC	CASSLGVGREEQYF
NA	TRBV30	NA	TRBJ2-7	TGTGCCTCCCGGGACCGAGCCTACGAGCAGTACTTC	CASRDRAYEQYF
NA	TRBV6-1	NA	TRBJ2-7	TGTGCCAGCAGTGAATCGACCACCCAGGGGAACGAGCAGTACTTC	CASSESTTQGNEQYF
NA	TRBV7-2	TRBD2	TRBJ2-7	TGTGCCAGCAGCTCCGGCGGGAGATACGAGCAGTACTTC	CASSSGGRYEQYF
once	TRBV19	TRBD2	TRBJ2-7	TGTGCCAGTAGTATAGGGGCGGGACTAGCGAGCTACGAGCAGTACTTC	CASSIGAGLASYEQYF
NA	TRBV2	TRBD2	TRBJ2-7	TGTGCCAGCAGTGCCGGACTAGCGGAGGGCTACGAGCAGTACTTC	CASSAGLAEGYEQYF
NA	TRBV11-3	NA	TRBJ2-7	TGTGCCAGCAGCTTAGGAGGGGCCCTAAGCTCCTACGAGCAGTACTTC	CASSLGGALSSYEQYF
NA	TRBV7-9	TRBD1	TRBJ1-2	TGTGCCAGCAGCCTCGGGACAGGGGCAAAAGTCTATGGCTACACCTTC	CASSLGTGAKVYGYTF
NA	TRBV7-2	NA	TRBJ2-7	TGTGCCAGCAGCTTAGCGGGGACTGTCAACGAGCAGTACTTC	CASSLAGTVNEQYF
NA	TRBV15	TRBD1	TRBJ2-7	TGTGCCACCAGCAGAGAGCCGGGACAGGCTGAGCTCAGGTACGAGCAGTACTTC	CATSREPGQAELRYEQYF
NA	TRBV12-3/TRBV12-4	NA	TRBJ2-2	TGTGCCAGCAGTTTAGGGGCCGGGGAGCTGTTTTTT	CASSLGAGELFF
once	TRBV15	NA	TRBJ2-2	TGTGCCACCAGCAGAGATCGACGGGGGCTTACCGGGGAGCTGTTTTTT	CATSRDRRGLTGELFF
NA	TRBV4-1	TRBD1	TRBJ2-1	TGCGCCAGCAGCCAAGAGCCTACACAGGGGTCAAGCTCCTACAATGAGCAGTTCTTC	CASSQEPTQGSSSYNEQFF
NA	TRBV4-2	NA	TRBJ2-2	TGTGCCAGCAGCTTGGAAGCGGGGAACACCGGGGAGCTGTTTTTT	CASSLEAGNTGELFF
NA	TRBV27	NA	TRBJ2-7	TGTGCCAGCAGTGAAGGAGGGGGCGACTACGAGCAGTACTTC	CASSEGGGDYEQYF
NA	TRBV19	TRBD1	TRBJ1-5	TGTGCCAGTAGTACCGGGACAGGGGGCGCCCAGCCCCAGCATTTT	CASSTGTGGAQPQHF
once	TRBV6-5	NA	TRBJ2-6	TGTGCCAGCAGTTCGGGACGGCTCTCTGGGGCCAACGTCCTGACTTTC	CASSSGRLSGANVLTF
NA	TRBV28	NA	TRBJ2-7	TGTGCCAGCAGTTTGGAAATGTCCTACGAGCAGTACTTC	CASSLEMSYEQYF
NA	TRBV25-1	NA	TRBJ2-5	TGTGCCAGCAGTTCAAGACAGGCCTCAGAGACCCAGTACTTC	CASSSRQASETQYF
NA	TRBV19	NA	TRBJ2-3	TGTGCCAGTAGTACCCGTTTAGTGGGAGAAGCAGATACGCAGTATTTT	CASSTRLVGEADTQYF
NA	TRBV19	NA	TRBJ2-7	TGTGCCAGTTCACCTTGGGGAAGCACCTACGAGCAGTACTTC	CASSPWGSTYEQYF
NA	TRBV6-5	NA	TRBJ1-5	TGTGCCAGCAGTCGGGGAACGGGCAATCAGCCCCAGCATTTT	CASSRGTGNQPQHF
NA	TRBV28	NA	TRBJ2-2	TGTGCCAGCAGTTCTCAGGGGTTTATGAACACCGGGGAGCTGTTTTTT	CASSSQGFMNTGELFF
NA	TRBV6-5	NA	TRBJ2-2	TGTGCCAGCAAGAGACAACAAAACACCGGGGAGCTGTTTTTT	CASKRQQNTGELFF
NA	TRBV5-1	NA	TRBJ2-6	TGCGCCAGCAGCTTGGGTTTGGGCTCTGGGGCCAACGTCCTGACTTTC	CASSLGLGSGANVLTF
once	TRBV27	NA	TRBJ2-2	TGTGCCAGCAGTTTTGGGCCAATCACCGGGGAGCTGTTTTTT	CASSFGPITGELFF
NA	TRBV10-3	NA	TRBJ2-5	TGTGCCATCAGAGACGGACGGAACCAAGAGACCCAGTACTTC	CAIRDGRNQETQYF
NA	TRBV7-9	NA	TRBJ1-6	TGTGCCAGCAGCTTAGCTGGCGGTTATAATTCACCCCTCCACTTT	CASSLAGGYNSPLHF
NA	TRBV6-5	NA	TRBJ1-1	TGTGCCAGCAAAGGAATGAGGGACACTGAAGCTTTCTTT	CASKGMRDTEAFF
NA	TRBV19	NA	TRBJ2-1	TGTGCCAGTAGTGGCGGGGAAAGCTCCTACAATGAGCAGTTCTTC	CASSGGESSYNEQFF
NA	TRBV30	TRBD2	TRBJ2-7	TGTGCCTGGTCGGGAGGGTTGGCCTACGAGCAGTACTTC	CAWSGGLAYEQYF
NA	TRBV11-3	TRBD2	TRBJ2-1	TGTGCCAGCAGCTTAGACCCAGCGGGAGGTAATGAGCAGTTCTTC	CASSLDPAGGNEQFF
NA	TRBV9	NA	TRBJ1-6	TGTGCCAGCAGCGCCACGACTAGGGGCGATTCACCCCTCCACTTT	CASSATTRGDSPLHF
NA	TRBV4-1	TRBD1	TRBJ1-1	TGCGCCAGCAGCCCCTCGACAGGGCGTAACACTGAAGCTTTCTTT	CASSPSTGRNTEAFF
once	TRBV6-2/TRBV6-3	TRBD1	TRBJ1-5	TGTGCCAGCAGTTTTGGACAGGCACCTAGCAATCAGCCCCAGCATTTT	CASSFGQAPSNQPQHF
NA	TRBV6-5	TRBD2	TRBJ2-7	TGTGCCAGCAGCAAACTAGCGGGAACTACGAGCTTGGACTTC	CASSKLAGTTSLDF
NA	TRBV27	TRBD2	TRBJ2-5	TGTGCCAGCAGTTTAGGCACTAGCGGGAGGGAGACCCAGTACTTC	CASSLGTSGRETQYF
NA	TRBV7-2	NA	TRBJ1-6	TGTGCCAGCAGCCCTCGGTCCGGGGCGGTAGGGTCACCCCTCCACTTT	CASSPRSGAVGSPLHF
NA	TRBV15	NA	TRBJ2-6	TGTGCCACCAGCGGTACAGGGACGGGGGCCAACGTCCTGACTTTC	CATSGTGTGANVLTF